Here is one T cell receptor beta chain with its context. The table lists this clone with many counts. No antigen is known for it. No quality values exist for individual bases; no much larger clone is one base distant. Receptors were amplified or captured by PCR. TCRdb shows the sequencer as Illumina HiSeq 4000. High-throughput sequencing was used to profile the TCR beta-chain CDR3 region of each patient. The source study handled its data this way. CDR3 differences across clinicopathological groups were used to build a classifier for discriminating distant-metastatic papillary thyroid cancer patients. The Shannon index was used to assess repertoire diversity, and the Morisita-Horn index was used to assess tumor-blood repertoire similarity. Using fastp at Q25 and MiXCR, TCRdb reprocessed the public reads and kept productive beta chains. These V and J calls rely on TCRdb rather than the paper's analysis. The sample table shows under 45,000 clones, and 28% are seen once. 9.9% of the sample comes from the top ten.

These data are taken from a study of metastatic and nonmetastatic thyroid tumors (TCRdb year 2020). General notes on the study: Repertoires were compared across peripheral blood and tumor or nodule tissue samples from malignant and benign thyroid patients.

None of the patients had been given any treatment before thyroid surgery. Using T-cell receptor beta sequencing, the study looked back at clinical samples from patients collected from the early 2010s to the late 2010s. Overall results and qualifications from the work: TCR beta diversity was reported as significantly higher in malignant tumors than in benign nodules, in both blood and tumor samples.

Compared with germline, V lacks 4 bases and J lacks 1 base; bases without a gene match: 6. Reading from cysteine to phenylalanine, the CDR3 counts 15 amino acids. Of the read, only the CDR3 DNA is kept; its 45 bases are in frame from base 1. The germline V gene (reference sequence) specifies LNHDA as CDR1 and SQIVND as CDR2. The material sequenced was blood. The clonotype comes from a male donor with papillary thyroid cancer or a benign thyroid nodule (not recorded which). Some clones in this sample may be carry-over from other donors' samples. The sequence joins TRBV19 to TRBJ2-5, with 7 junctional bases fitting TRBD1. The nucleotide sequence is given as TGTGCCAGTAGTAGTCAAGGACAGGTCCAAGAGACCCAGTACTTC. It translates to CASSSQGQVQETQYF.